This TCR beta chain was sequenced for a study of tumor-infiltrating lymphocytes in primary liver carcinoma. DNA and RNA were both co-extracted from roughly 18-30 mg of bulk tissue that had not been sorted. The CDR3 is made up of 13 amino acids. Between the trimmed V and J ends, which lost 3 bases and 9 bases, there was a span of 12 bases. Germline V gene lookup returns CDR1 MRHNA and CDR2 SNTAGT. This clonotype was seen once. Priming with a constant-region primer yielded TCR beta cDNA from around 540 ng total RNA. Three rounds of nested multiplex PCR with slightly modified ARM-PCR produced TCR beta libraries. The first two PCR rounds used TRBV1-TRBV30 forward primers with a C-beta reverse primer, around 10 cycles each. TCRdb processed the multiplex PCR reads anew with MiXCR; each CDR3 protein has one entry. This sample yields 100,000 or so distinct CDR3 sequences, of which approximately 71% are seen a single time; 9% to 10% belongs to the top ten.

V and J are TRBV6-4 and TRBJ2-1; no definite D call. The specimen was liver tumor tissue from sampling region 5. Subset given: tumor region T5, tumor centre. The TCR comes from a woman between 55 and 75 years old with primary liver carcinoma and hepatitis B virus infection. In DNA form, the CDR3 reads TGTGCCAGCAGTGAGTCAGAGGTGGGTGAGCAGTTCTTC. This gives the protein CASSESEVGEQFF.